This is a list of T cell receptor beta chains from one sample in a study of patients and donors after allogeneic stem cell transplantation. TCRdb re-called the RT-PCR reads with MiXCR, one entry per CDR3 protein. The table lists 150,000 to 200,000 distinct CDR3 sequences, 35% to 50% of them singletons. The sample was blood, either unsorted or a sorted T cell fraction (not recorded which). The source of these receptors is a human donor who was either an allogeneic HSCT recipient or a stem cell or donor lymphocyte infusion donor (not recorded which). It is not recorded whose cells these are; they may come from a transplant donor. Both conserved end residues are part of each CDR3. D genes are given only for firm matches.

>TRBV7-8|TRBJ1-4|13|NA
CASSLRDNEKLFF
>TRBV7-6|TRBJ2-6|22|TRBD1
CASSLVTGDLSVEASGANVLTF
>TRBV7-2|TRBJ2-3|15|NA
CASTRGTRGTDTQYF
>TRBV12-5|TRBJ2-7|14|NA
CASGSLRGSYEQYF
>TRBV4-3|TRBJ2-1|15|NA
CASRGGLDWHNEQFF
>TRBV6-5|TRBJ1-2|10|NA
CATRGLGYTF
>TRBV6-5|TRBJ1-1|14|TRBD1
CASSYGDRGAEAFF
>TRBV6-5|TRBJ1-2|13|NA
CASSSFGGLARTF
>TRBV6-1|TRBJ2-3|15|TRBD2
CALNREGIMEDTQYF
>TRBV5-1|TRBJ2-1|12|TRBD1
CASRDRANEQFF
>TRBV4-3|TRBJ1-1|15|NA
CASSQDQALHTEAFF
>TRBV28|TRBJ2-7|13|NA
CASSFKPSYEQYF
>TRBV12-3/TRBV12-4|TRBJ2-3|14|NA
CASGWTVSTDTQYF